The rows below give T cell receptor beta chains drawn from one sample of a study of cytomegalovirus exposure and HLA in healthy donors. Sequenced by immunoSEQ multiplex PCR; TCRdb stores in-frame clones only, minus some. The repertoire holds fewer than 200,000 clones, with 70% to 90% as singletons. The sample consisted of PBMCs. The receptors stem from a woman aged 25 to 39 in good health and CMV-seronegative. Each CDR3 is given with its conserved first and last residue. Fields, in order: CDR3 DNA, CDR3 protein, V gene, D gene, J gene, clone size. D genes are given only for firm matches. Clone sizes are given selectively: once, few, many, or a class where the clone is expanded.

cdr3_nt: TGCAGCGTTCGTGCTAGCGGAGCAACCGGGGAGCTGTTTTTT; cdr3_aa: CSVRASGATGELFF; v_call: TRBV29-1; d_call: TRBD2; j_call: TRBJ2-2; clone_size: -
cdr3_nt: TGCGCCAGCAGCCAAGTGTACTTAGGGGCCGAGCCCCAGCATTTT; cdr3_aa: CASSQVYLGAEPQHF; v_call: TRBV4-1; d_call: -; j_call: TRBJ1-5; clone_size: -
cdr3_nt: TGTGCCAGCAGACCGGGACAGGGGGCCTACGAGCAGTACTTC; cdr3_aa: CASRPGQGAYEQYF; v_call: TRBV28; d_call: TRBD1; j_call: TRBJ2-7; clone_size: -
cdr3_nt: TGCAGCGTTAGGACAGACCCCTACGAGCAGTACTTC; cdr3_aa: CSVRTDPYEQYF; v_call: TRBV29-1; d_call: -; j_call: TRBJ2-7; clone_size: -
cdr3_nt: TGTGCCAGCAGTTTTTCCACCGACCCCGGGACAGGGGACCGTAACTATGGCTACACCTTC; cdr3_aa: CASSFSTDPGTGDRNYGYTF; v_call: TRBV2; d_call: TRBD1; j_call: TRBJ1-2; clone_size: -
cdr3_nt: TGCGCCAGCAGCCAAGCTCTGTCCAGGGGGCCACGTCGGCACACTGAAGCTTTCTTT; cdr3_aa: CASSQALSRGPRRHTEAFF; v_call: TRBV4-1; d_call: TRBD1; j_call: TRBJ1-1; clone_size: many
cdr3_nt: TGTGCCAGCAGCCAGGGGGAATCTGCGAACAATGAGCAGTTCTTC; cdr3_aa: CASSQGESANNEQFF; v_call: TRBV7-9; d_call: TRBD1; j_call: TRBJ2-1; clone_size: -
cdr3_nt: TGTGCCAGCAGTTTACCGGGACAGGGGGTCTACAATGAGCAGTTCTTC; cdr3_aa: CASSLPGQGVYNEQFF; v_call: TRBV28; d_call: TRBD1; j_call: TRBJ2-1; clone_size: -
cdr3_nt: TGTGCCACCAGCGCAGCCCTACAGGGGGCGAATTCACCCCTCCACTTT; cdr3_aa: CATSAALQGANSPLHF; v_call: TRBV15; d_call: TRBD1; j_call: TRBJ1-6; clone_size: -
cdr3_nt: TGTGCCAGTGCTCGCGGACAGGGAAACGAGCAGTACTTC; cdr3_aa: CASARGQGNEQYF; v_call: TRBV19; d_call: TRBD1; j_call: TRBJ2-7; clone_size: -
cdr3_nt: TGTGCCAGCAGTGAATCGAGGGCTGAAGCTTTCTTT; cdr3_aa: CASSESRAEAFF; v_call: TRBV6-1; d_call: -; j_call: TRBJ1-1; clone_size: few
cdr3_nt: TGTGCCAGCTCACCACGGGGGGATAATTCACCCCTCCACTTT; cdr3_aa: CASSPRGDNSPLHF; v_call: TRBV18; d_call: -; j_call: TRBJ1-6; clone_size: -
cdr3_nt: TGTGTAAGCGGGAGGGCGGGGGATACGCAGTATTTT; cdr3_aa: CVSGRAGDTQYF; v_call: TRBV28; d_call: TRBD2; j_call: TRBJ2-3; clone_size: -
cdr3_nt: TGTGCCAGCAGCCAAGTTAGCGGAAACACAGATACGCAGTATTTT; cdr3_aa: CASSQVSGNTDTQYF; v_call: TRBV4-2; d_call: -; j_call: TRBJ2-3; clone_size: once
cdr3_nt: TGTGCCAGCAGTTTAGCGGCATACAATGAGCAGTTCTTC; cdr3_aa: CASSLAAYNEQFF; v_call: TRBV27; d_call: -; j_call: TRBJ2-1; clone_size: -